This T cell receptor (beta chain) derives from a study of blood T cell repertoires in COVID-19. Study-wide context: Donors in the United States, Italy and Spain gave samples during acute or convalescent COVID-19. PBMCs, B-cell-depleted T cells, or T cells provided the cDNA or gDNA that made up the material.

Exposed volunteers were people who met a COVID-19 case within 2 weeks before study entry. Only in-frame clones appear in the TCRdb table, and some are missing; sequencing was by immunoSEQ multiplex PCR. The repertoire includes approximately 340,000 clones, roughly 92% of them detected once, and just over 0.85% sits in the top ten. This CDR3 has 16 amino acids. J lost 6 bases, V lost 0 bases, and 7 bases had no gene match. Germline loops: CDR1 KGHSH, CDR2 LQKENI. Specimen: PBMCs or T cells enriched from blood (not recorded which). This receptor was taken from a woman in her thirties or forties who had been exposed to COVID-19. V and J are TRBV18 and TRBJ2-1, with 8 bases matching TRBD1. CDR3: CASSPPSGQGSNEQFF. The CDR3 nucleotides are TGTGCCAGCTCACCACCGTCAGGACAGGGCTCCAATGAGCAGTTCTTC.